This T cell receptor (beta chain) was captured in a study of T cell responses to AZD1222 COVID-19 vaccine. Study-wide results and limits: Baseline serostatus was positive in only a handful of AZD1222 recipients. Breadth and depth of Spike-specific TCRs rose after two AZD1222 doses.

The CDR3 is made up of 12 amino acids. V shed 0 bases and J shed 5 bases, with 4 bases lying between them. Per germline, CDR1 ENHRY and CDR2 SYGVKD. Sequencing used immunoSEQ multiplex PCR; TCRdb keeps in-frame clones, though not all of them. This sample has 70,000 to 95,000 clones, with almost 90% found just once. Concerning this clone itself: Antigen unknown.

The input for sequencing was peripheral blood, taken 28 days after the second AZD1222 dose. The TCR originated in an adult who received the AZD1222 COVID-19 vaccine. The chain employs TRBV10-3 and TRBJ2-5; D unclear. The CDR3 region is CAISESWETQYF. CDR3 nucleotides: TGTGCCATCAGTGAGTCGTGGGAGACCCAGTACTTC.